The clone carrying this T cell receptor beta chain was seen a handful of times. Its specificity is not known. This CDR3 spans 14 amino acids. Trimming took 2 bases from V and 4 from J, leaving 11 bases between them. The germline V gene encodes CDR1 MGHDK and CDR2 SYGVNS. This entry belongs to a study of shared clonotypes between healthy human individuals. Study-wide results and limits: Non-shared clonotypes had lower generation probabilities than those shared by all four donors.

Clones were read by immunoSEQ multiplex PCR, and TCRdb kept only the in-frame ones, dropping some. The data contain over a million clones, approximately 68% of them singletons. This chain joins TRBV25-1 and TRBJ1-1, with D perhaps matching TRBD1 (5 bases). Source material: memory CD4+ T cells sorted from blood. Noted subset: CD45RA-negative fraction. This sequence was found in a man between 18 and 29 years old in good health. The CDR3 DNA sequence: TGTGCCAGCAGTGAACAGGGCGGGTTCACTGAAGCTTTCTTT. As protein: CASSEQGGFTEAFF.